The present entry profiles one TCR beta chain with its context. This CDR3 has 15 amino acids. Germline CDR1 MDHEN, CDR2 SYDVKM. V was clipped by 6 bases and J by 1 base; unmatched bases: 8. The authors ran a second PCR of about 6 to 11 cycles using a sample-barcoded 5' primer and a J-beta primer mix. TCRdb re-derived calls from the 5' RACE reads in MiXCR, one entry per CDR3 protein. The sample records roughly 1.7 million distinct CDR3 sequences, roughly 32% being singletons. The data were obtained in a study of blood T cells in healthy people across ages. The specimen was blood. The TCR sequence derives from a woman aged 25-40 years in good health. The V call is TRBV28, the J call TRBJ2-7; 8 positions match TRBD2. Here the CDR3 reads CASRLSGTTSYEQYF. The CDR3 DNA sequence: TGTGCCAGCAGACTTAGCGGGACCACTTCCTACGAGCAGTACTTC.